This passage covers 10 T cell receptor beta chains from one sample sequenced in a study of blood T cells in healthy people across ages. It was with a sample-barcoded 5' primer and a J-beta primer mix that a second PCR of about 6 to 12 cycles was run. One entry per CDR3 protein, called by TCRdb with MiXCR from the 5' RACE reads. This table holds about a million distinct CDR3 sequences, just over 50% found once. The sample was blood. These receptor sequences come from a woman aged 55 to 70 in good health.

This clonotype showed up just a few times. V and J are TRBV20-1 and TRBJ2-1, with 8 bases matching TRBD2. Per the germline V gene, CDR1 is DFQATT and CDR2 is SNEGSKA (reference sequence). V was clipped by 3 bases and J by 11 bases; unmatched bases: 12. This CDR3 has 14 amino acids. CDR3 amino acids: CSASVSGVGGKQFF. The CDR3 bases are TGCAGTGCTAGCGTTAGCGGGGTAGGTGGGAAGCAGTTCTTC.

This chain connects TRBV7-9 to TRBJ2-7; 12 bases align to TRBD2. Per the germline V gene, CDR1 is SEHNR and CDR2 is FQNEAQ (reference sequence). The J segment lost 7 bases and the V segment lost 4 bases, leaving 11 bases of the junction unmatched. This CDR3 spans 16 amino acids. The CDR3 region is CASSSPGLAGLTEQYF. Here the CDR3 DNA reads TGTGCCAGCAGCTCCCCCGGACTAGCGGGACTTACAGAGCAGTACTTC.

The genes are TRBV4-1 and TRBJ2-3; D perhaps matches TRBD2 (6 bases). Germline V CDR1 and CDR2: MGHRA, YSYEKL. The CDR3 has 17 amino acids. V lost 0 bases to trimming and J lost 2 bases, with 15 bases between them. The CDR3 DNA reads TGCGCCAGCAGCCAAGAAGGTGGTAGCGGAAACACAGATACGCAGTATTTT. This gives the protein CASSQEGGSGNTDTQYF.

This clonotype has just a few counts. The rearrangement uses TRBV5-8 and TRBJ2-3; perhaps D is TRBD1 or TRBD2 (5 bases each). V lost 3 bases and J lost 3, with 17 bases in between. The CDR3 has 16 amino acids. Germline-derived CDR1 and CDR2 are SGHTS and YDEGEE. The CDR3 is CASSWGIARITDTQYF. The CDR3 DNA follows: TGTGCCAGCAGCTGGGGGATCGCGAGGATTACAGATACGCAGTATTTT.

This chain links TRBV4-1 with TRBJ2-5; 7 bases fit TRBD2. Per germline, CDR1 MGHRA and CDR2 YSYEKL. The CDR3 has 13 residues. V lost 4 bases to trimming and J lost 11 bases; unmatched junction nucleotides: 10. The CDR3 sequence: CASSRRPAGEQYF. CDR3 sequence (DNA): TGCGCCAGCAGCCGAAGACCGGCGGGGGAGCAGTACTTC.

The V and J genes are TRBV4-1 and TRBJ2-7; weak D call: TRBD1 (5 bases). The CDR3 consists of 13 residues. Germline V gives CDR1 MGHRA, CDR2 YSYEKL. Trimming removed 0 bases from V and 4 bases from J, with 7 bases in between. The CDR3 DNA sequence: TGCGCCAGCAGCCAAGACCAGGGATACGAGCAGTACTTC. It codes for CASSQDQGYEQYF.

The rearrangement uses TRBV29-1 and TRBJ2-7; 7 bases agree with TRBD1. Trimming removed 6 bases from V and 7 bases from J; junction bases left unmatched: 15. CDR3 size: 14 residues. Germline CDR1 reads SQVTM; CDR2 reads ANQGSEA. This CDR3 is CSVSQGQINGEQYF. CDR3 nucleotides: TGCAGCGTGAGTCAGGGACAGATCAATGGGGAGCAGTACTTC.

The chain is built from TRBV29-1 and TRBJ1-2, with D possibly being TRBD1 (6 bases). Trimming stripped 7 bases from V and 5 bases from J, with 20 bases between. The CDR3 totals 14 residues. CDR1 and CDR2 (germline): SQVTM, ANQGSEA. As DNA, the CDR3 is TGCAGCGCCCTGGGTGGGGGGGCAAGGTATGGCTACACCTTC. Translated, it gives CSALGGGARYGYTF. Supplemented by reference TRBV29-1 and TRBJ1-2, the full variable domain reads SAVISQKPSRDICQRGTSLTIQCQVDSQVTMMFWYRQQPGQSLTLIATANQGSEATYESGFVIDKFPISRPNLTFSTLTVSNMSPEDSSIYLCSALGGGARYGYTFGSGTRLTVV.

This clonotype has a handful of counts. This chain uses TRBV5-8 with TRBJ2-5; a weak D match, TRBD2 (6 bases). Germline lookup yields CDR1 SGHTS and CDR2 YDEGEE. The V end was cut by 9 bases, the J end by 9 bases, with 24 bases between. The CDR3 runs to 14 residues. CDR3 region: CANNPGLNFQAQYF. CDR3 coding DNA: TGTGCCAACAATCCGGGACTGAATTTTCAGGCCCAGTACTTC.

This clonotype was seen just once. The chain recombines TRBV19 with TRBJ2-6, with D tentatively TRBD2 (6 bases). Germline-derived CDR1 and CDR2 are LNHDA and SQIVND (reference sequence). The CDR3 extends over 17 amino acids. Trimming left V 8 bases short and J 0 bases short, with 17 bases between. The CDR3: CASRPGLSPSGANVLTF. The CDR3 DNA is TGTGCCAGTCGCCCGGGACTTAGCCCCTCTGGGGCCAACGTCCTGACTTTC.